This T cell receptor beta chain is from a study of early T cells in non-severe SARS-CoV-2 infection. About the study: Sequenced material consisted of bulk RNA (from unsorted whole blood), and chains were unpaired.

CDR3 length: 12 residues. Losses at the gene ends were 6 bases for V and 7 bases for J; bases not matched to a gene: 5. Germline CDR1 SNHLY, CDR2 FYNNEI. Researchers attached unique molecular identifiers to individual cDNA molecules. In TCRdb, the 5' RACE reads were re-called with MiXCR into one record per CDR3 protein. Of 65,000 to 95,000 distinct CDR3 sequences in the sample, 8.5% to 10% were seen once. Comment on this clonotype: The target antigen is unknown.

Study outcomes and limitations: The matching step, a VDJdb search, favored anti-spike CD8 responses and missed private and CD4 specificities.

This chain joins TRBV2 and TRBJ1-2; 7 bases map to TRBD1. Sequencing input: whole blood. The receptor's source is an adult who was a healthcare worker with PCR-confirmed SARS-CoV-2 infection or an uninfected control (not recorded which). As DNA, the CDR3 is TGTGCCAGCAGCATGGACAGGAGTGGCTACACCTTC. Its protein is CASSMDRSGYTF. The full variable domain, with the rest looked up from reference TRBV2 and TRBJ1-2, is EPEVTQTPSHQVTQMGQEVILRCVPISNHLYFYWYRQILGQKVEFLVSFYNNEISEKSEIFDDQFSVERPDGSNFTLKIRSTKLEDSAMYFCASSMDRSGYTFGSGTRLTVV.